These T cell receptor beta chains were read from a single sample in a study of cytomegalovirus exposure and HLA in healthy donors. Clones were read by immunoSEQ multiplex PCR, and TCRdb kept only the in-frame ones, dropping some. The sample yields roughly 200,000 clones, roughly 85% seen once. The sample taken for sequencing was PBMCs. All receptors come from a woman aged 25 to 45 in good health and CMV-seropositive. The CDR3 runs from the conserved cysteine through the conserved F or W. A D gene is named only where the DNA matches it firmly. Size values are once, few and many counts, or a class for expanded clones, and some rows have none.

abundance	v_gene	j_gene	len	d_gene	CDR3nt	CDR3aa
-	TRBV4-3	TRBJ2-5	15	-	TGCGCCAGCAGCCAGACGTGGCGGCACCAAGAGACCCAGTACTTC	CASSQTWRHQETQYF
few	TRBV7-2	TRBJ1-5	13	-	TGTGCCAGCAGCTATAGAGGGGGTCAGCCCCAGCATTTT	CASSYRGGQPQHF
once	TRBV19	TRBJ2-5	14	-	TGTGCCAGTAGTATATCTTTCCAGGGAAAGACCCAGTACTTC	CASSISFQGKTQYF
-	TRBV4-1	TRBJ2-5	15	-	TGCGCCAGCAGCCAAGATCCGCCGCAGGCAAAGACCCAGTACTTC	CASSQDPPQAKTQYF
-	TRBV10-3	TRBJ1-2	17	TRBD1	TGTGCCATCAGGGACATTACCGGACAGGGGGAACGCTATGGCTACACCTTC	CAIRDITGQGERYGYTF
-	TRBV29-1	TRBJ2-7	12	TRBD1	TGCAGCGTAGATACAGGGGCCTACGAGCAGTACTTC	CSVDTGAYEQYF
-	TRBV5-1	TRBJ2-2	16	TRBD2	TGCGCCAGCCGAAGGACTAGCGGGAGCCAGGACGGGGAGCTGTTTTTT	CASRRTSGSQDGELFF
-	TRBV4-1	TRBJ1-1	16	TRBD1	TGCGCCAGCAGCCAAGAGGGCAGGGGGGTTAACACTGAAGCTTTCTTT	CASSQEGRGVNTEAFF
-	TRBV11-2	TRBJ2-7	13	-	TGTGCCAGCAGCTATACTAGTGACTACGAGCAGTACTTC	CASSYTSDYEQYF
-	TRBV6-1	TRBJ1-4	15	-	TGTGCCAGCAGTCCCCCGGATGGGGCGAATGAAAAACTGTTTTTT	CASSPPDGANEKLFF
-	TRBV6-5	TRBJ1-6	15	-	TGTGCCAGCAGTTACTCAGACAGATATAATTCACCCCTCCACTTT	CASSYSDRYNSPLHF
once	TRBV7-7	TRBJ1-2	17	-	TGTGCCAGCAGCCACCGGGGACGGGGGAGACCTAACTATGGCTACACCTTC	CASSHRGRGRPNYGYTF
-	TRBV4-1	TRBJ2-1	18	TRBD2	TGCGCCAGCAGCCAAGGAGGTCAAAGCGGGAGGGGGTACAATGAGCAGTTCTTC	CASSQGGQSGRGYNEQFF
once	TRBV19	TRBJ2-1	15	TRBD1	TGTGCCAGTAGTGTCGACAGGGGGTTATACAATGAGCAGTTCTTC	CASSVDRGLYNEQFF
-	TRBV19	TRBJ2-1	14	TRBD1	TGTGCCAGTAACCTTGGGACAGGGTTGAATGAGCAGTTCTTC	CASNLGTGLNEQFF
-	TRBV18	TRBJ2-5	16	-	TGTGCCAGCTCACAGGGGCAGGGCGCTTTACAAGAGACCCAGTACTTC	CASSQGQGALQETQYF
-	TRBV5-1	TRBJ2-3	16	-	TGCGCCAGCAGCTTGGGCCTAGGGGGGGCCGGAGATACGCAGTATTTT	CASSLGLGGAGDTQYF
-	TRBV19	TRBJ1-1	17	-	TGTGCCAGTAGTATGGCCACTGGAGGGCGCCCGGACACTGAAGCTTTCTTT	CASSMATGGRPDTEAFF
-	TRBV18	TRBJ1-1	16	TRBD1	TGTGCCAGCTCACCTCGGACAGGGGCCGTGAACACTGAAGCTTTCTTT	CASSPRTGAVNTEAFF
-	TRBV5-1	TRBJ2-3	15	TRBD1	TGCGCCAGCAGCCCGGGACAGGGCAGTCCAGATACGCAGTATTTT	CASSPGQGSPDTQYF
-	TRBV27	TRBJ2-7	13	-	TGTGCCAGCAGTAATAGTGGCTCCTACGAGCAGTACTTC	CASSNSGSYEQYF
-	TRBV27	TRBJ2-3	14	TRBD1	TGTGCCAGCAGTAGACAGGGGAGGACAGATACGCAGTATTTT	CASSRQGRTDTQYF
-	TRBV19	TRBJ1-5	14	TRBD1	TGTGCCAGTAGTAAAACAGGGGGCGGTCAGCCCCAGCATTTT	CASSKTGGGQPQHF
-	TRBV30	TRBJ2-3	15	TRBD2	TGTGCCTGGAGTGGGGTAGCGGGATCCACAGATACGCAGTATTTT	CAWSGVAGSTDTQYF
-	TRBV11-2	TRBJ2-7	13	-	TGTGCCAGCAGCTGGCGGACAGACTACGAGCAGTACTTC	CASSWRTDYEQYF
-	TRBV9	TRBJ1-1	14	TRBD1	TGTGCCAGCAGCGTAGACAGACAGGGCACTGAAGCTTTCTTT	CASSVDRQGTEAFF
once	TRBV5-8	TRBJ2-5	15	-	TGTGCCAGCAGCTTGAGGGGATACGGCCAAGAGACCCAGTACTTC	CASSLRGYGQETQYF
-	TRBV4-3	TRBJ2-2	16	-	TGCGCCAGCAGCCAAGATCGGGGGGCCGTCACCGGGGAGCTGTTTTTT	CASSQDRGAVTGELFF
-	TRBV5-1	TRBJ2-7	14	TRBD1	TGCGCCAGCAGCTTAGACAGGGGGCAATACGAGCAGTACTTC	CASSLDRGQYEQYF
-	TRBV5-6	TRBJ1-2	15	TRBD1	TGTGCCAGCAGCTTGGCCCTGACAGGGAACTATGGCTACACCTTC	CASSLALTGNYGYTF
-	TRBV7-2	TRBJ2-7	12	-	TGTGCCAGCAGCTTCTCGGGAGACGAGCAGTACTTC	CASSFSGDEQYF
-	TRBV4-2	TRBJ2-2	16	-	TGTGCCAGCAGCCAAGATGTGGGGCGCAAGGCCGGGGAGCTGTTTTTT	CASSQDVGRKAGELFF
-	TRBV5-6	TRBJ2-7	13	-	TGTGCCAGCAGCTTCGCCGGGAGCTACGAGCAGTACTTC	CASSFAGSYEQYF
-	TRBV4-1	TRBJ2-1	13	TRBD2	TGCGCCAGCAGCCCAGTCCGGGAGGATGAGCAGTTCTTC	CASSPVREDEQFF
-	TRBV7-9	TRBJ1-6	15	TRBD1	TGTGCCAGCAGCTTCCGGGACAGATTTGATTCACCCCTCCACTTT	CASSFRDRFDSPLHF
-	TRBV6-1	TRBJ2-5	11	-	TGTGCCAGCAGTGAAGCCCAAACCCAGTACTTC	CASSEAQTQYF
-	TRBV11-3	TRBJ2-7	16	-	TGTGCCAGCAGCCCCAAGTTTGGGACACCCTCCTACGAGCAGTACTTC	CASSPKFGTPSYEQYF
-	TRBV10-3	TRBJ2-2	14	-	TGTGCCATCAGTGTAGGCAGGGACACCGGGGAGCTGTTTTTT	CAISVGRDTGELFF
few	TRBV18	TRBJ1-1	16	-	TGTGCCAGCTCACCACGTGAGGTCGGGGTAAACACTGAAGCTTTCTTT	CASSPREVGVNTEAFF
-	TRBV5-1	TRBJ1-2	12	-	TGCGCCAGCAGCTTGGATCGCTATGGCTACACCTTC	CASSLDRYGYTF
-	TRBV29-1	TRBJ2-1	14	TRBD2	TGCAGCGTGGGACTAGCGGGAGGGGCGAGTGAGCAGTTCTTC	CSVGLAGGASEQFF
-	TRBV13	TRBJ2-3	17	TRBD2	TGTGCCAGCCATCCTAGCGGGGGGCACTTCGGCACAGATACGCAGTATTTT	CASHPSGGHFGTDTQYF
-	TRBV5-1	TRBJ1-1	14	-	TGCGCCAGCAGTTTACTTCAGGGTTGGACTGAAGCTTTCTTT	CASSLLQGWTEAFF
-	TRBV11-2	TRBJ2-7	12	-	TGTGCCAGCAGCGTGCAGGGCTACGAGCAGTACTTC	CASSVQGYEQYF
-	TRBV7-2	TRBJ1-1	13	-	TGTGCCAGCATGGGACTGCTGAACACTGAAGCTTTCTTT	CASMGLLNTEAFF
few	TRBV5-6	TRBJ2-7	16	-	TGTGCCAGCAGCTTGGAAGGACAGCTGGGGAAGATGGAGCAGTACTTC	CASSLEGQLGKMEQYF
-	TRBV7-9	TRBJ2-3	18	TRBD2	TGTGCCAGCAGCTTTAGCGTCCGACTAGCGGGGAGCACAGATACGCAGTATTTT	CASSFSVRLAGSTDTQYF
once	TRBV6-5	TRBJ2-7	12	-	TGTGCCAGCAGTTACAGGGGCAACGAGCAGTACTTC	CASSYRGNEQYF
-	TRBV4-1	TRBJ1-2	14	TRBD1	TGCGCCAGCAGCCTTCCAGGGGGTAGTAATGGCTACACCTTC	CASSLPGGSNGYTF
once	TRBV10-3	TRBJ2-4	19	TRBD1	TGTGCCATCAGTGAGGCGACAGGGAGAGCCCCTCGGGACAAAAACATTCAGTACTTC	CAISEATGRAPRDKNIQYF